Listed below are T cell receptor beta chains from one sample, sequenced in a study of T cells in Graves' hyperthyroidism and ophthalmopathy. One entry per CDR3 protein results from TCRdb running MiXCR on the multiplex PCR reads. The sample records about 840,000 distinct CDR3 sequences, 38% being singletons. Sequenced sample: blood. The source is a man younger than 30 with Graves' hyperthyroidism. Each CDR3 is given with its conserved first and last residue. Size is omitted from some rows. Given values are once, few, many or a class for expanded clones.

CDR3aa: CASSQGGPRNTEAFF; abundance: -; v_gene: TRBV5-1
CDR3aa: CASSLKAGGPDEQYF; abundance: -; v_gene: TRBV10-3
CDR3aa: CASSSTSGQPQHF; abundance: -; v_gene: TRBV6-4
CDR3aa: CASSLVASSGRKGTQYF; abundance: -; v_gene: TRBV7-2
CDR3aa: CASSLDRQGSFEQYF; abundance: -; v_gene: TRBV7-6
CDR3aa: CASGRGGADEKLFF; abundance: -; v_gene: TRBV13
CDR3aa: CSVVSKGEGETQYF; abundance: few; v_gene: TRBV29-1
CDR3aa: CASLGQGGTEAFF; abundance: few; v_gene: TRBV6-6
CDR3aa: CASSQVTVSNSPLHF; abundance: -; v_gene: TRBV4-1
CDR3aa: CSAREELKPYEQYF; abundance: -; v_gene: TRBV20-1
CDR3aa: CASSTQTGGGEAFF; abundance: -; v_gene: TRBV9
CDR3aa: CASSPPSSGRNTGELFF; abundance: -; v_gene: TRBV12-3/TRBV12-4
CDR3aa: CASSNRGRAAEAFF; abundance: -; v_gene: TRBV25-1
CDR3aa: CASSNVETGPDTEAFF; abundance: -; v_gene: TRBV25-1
CDR3aa: CASSQDHQETQYF; abundance: many; v_gene: TRBV7-8
CDR3aa: CASSLRSLSSYNSPLHF; abundance: few; v_gene: TRBV11-2
CDR3aa: CASLTGQGYGYTF; abundance: many; v_gene: TRBV10-3
CDR3aa: CASKSGGEKLFF; abundance: few; v_gene: TRBV4-1
CDR3aa: CASSPGGYQETQYF; abundance: few; v_gene: TRBV11-2
CDR3aa: CAIGDQEGETQYF; abundance: few; v_gene: TRBV10-3
CDR3aa: CASSSSRNQPQHF; abundance: many; v_gene: TRBV12-3/TRBV12-4
CDR3aa: CSARISPSGNTIYF; abundance: many; v_gene: TRBV29-1
CDR3aa: CATSRLPGQGEETQYF; abundance: many; v_gene: TRBV15
CDR3aa: CATSIQETQYF; abundance: -; v_gene: TRBV6-1
CDR3aa: CASMEYNEQFF; abundance: -; v_gene: TRBV10-2
CDR3aa: CSAHRLAGNTGELSF; abundance: -; v_gene: TRBV20-1
CDR3aa: CASSLGVGTPYEQYF; abundance: -; v_gene: TRBV25-1
CDR3aa: CSASGQGVETQYF; abundance: -; v_gene: TRBV20-1
CDR3aa: CATGTGDGQETQYF; abundance: -; v_gene: TRBV10-3
CDR3aa: CATSGTGATGELFF; abundance: many; v_gene: TRBV15
CDR3aa: CASNHGDSPLHF; abundance: many; v_gene: TRBV7-2
CDR3aa: CASSANPGGQPQHF; abundance: many; v_gene: TRBV2
CDR3aa: CASTEQGVYGYTF; abundance: -; v_gene: TRBV19
CDR3aa: CSPLAGDVETQYF; abundance: -; v_gene: TRBV29-1
CDR3aa: CRWLEGARAGELFF; abundance: -; v_gene: TRBV20-1
CDR3aa: CATVGANQPQHF; abundance: many; v_gene: TRBV24-1
CDR3aa: CASSESGGQPQHF; abundance: -; v_gene: TRBV6-5
CDR3aa: CSARAETAFEQYF; abundance: many; v_gene: TRBV20-1
CDR3aa: CSARHSGGVSSGSGANVLTF; abundance: few; v_gene: TRBV20-1
CDR3aa: CASSPRLSTEAFF; abundance: -; v_gene: TRBV7-9
CDR3aa: CATSGDMGTEAFF; abundance: -; v_gene: TRBV15
CDR3aa: CATSSLANQPQHF; abundance: -; v_gene: TRBV15
CDR3aa: CASSSGKTEAFF; abundance: once; v_gene: TRBV9
CDR3aa: CSVGGQGVAEAFF; abundance: -; v_gene: TRBV29-1
CDR3aa: CASSLGGHYGYTF; abundance: -; v_gene: TRBV11-2
CDR3aa: CASSRAGGLSGNTIYF; abundance: many; v_gene: TRBV2
CDR3aa: CASTRPGQSAEAFF; abundance: many; v_gene: TRBV19
CDR3aa: CASSEVELEKLFF; abundance: many; v_gene: TRBV25-1
CDR3aa: CASSMKASGRETQHF; abundance: once; v_gene: TRBV19
CDR3aa: CASSSGKNQPQHF; abundance: many; v_gene: TRBV5-6
CDR3aa: CASSWAGYREKLFF; abundance: few; v_gene: TRBV11-2
CDR3aa: CASSSDREDEKLFF; abundance: -; v_gene: TRBV7-4
CDR3aa: CASSEGDSPLHF; abundance: many; v_gene: TRBV2
CDR3aa: CATSDPGDEQFF; abundance: -; v_gene: TRBV24-1
CDR3aa: CASSVDGSGGLREQYF; abundance: few; v_gene: TRBV9
CDR3aa: CASSLVNPRLAGVPYEQYF; abundance: few; v_gene: TRBV7-2
CDR3aa: CASSGSRNTEAFF; abundance: few; v_gene: TRBV12-3/TRBV12-4
CDR3aa: CATSDYHTDSSYEQYF; abundance: many; v_gene: TRBV24-1
CDR3aa: CASSSGLAGQRGELFF; abundance: few; v_gene: TRBV10-2
CDR3aa: CASSQGTGGEAFF; abundance: few; v_gene: TRBV4-1